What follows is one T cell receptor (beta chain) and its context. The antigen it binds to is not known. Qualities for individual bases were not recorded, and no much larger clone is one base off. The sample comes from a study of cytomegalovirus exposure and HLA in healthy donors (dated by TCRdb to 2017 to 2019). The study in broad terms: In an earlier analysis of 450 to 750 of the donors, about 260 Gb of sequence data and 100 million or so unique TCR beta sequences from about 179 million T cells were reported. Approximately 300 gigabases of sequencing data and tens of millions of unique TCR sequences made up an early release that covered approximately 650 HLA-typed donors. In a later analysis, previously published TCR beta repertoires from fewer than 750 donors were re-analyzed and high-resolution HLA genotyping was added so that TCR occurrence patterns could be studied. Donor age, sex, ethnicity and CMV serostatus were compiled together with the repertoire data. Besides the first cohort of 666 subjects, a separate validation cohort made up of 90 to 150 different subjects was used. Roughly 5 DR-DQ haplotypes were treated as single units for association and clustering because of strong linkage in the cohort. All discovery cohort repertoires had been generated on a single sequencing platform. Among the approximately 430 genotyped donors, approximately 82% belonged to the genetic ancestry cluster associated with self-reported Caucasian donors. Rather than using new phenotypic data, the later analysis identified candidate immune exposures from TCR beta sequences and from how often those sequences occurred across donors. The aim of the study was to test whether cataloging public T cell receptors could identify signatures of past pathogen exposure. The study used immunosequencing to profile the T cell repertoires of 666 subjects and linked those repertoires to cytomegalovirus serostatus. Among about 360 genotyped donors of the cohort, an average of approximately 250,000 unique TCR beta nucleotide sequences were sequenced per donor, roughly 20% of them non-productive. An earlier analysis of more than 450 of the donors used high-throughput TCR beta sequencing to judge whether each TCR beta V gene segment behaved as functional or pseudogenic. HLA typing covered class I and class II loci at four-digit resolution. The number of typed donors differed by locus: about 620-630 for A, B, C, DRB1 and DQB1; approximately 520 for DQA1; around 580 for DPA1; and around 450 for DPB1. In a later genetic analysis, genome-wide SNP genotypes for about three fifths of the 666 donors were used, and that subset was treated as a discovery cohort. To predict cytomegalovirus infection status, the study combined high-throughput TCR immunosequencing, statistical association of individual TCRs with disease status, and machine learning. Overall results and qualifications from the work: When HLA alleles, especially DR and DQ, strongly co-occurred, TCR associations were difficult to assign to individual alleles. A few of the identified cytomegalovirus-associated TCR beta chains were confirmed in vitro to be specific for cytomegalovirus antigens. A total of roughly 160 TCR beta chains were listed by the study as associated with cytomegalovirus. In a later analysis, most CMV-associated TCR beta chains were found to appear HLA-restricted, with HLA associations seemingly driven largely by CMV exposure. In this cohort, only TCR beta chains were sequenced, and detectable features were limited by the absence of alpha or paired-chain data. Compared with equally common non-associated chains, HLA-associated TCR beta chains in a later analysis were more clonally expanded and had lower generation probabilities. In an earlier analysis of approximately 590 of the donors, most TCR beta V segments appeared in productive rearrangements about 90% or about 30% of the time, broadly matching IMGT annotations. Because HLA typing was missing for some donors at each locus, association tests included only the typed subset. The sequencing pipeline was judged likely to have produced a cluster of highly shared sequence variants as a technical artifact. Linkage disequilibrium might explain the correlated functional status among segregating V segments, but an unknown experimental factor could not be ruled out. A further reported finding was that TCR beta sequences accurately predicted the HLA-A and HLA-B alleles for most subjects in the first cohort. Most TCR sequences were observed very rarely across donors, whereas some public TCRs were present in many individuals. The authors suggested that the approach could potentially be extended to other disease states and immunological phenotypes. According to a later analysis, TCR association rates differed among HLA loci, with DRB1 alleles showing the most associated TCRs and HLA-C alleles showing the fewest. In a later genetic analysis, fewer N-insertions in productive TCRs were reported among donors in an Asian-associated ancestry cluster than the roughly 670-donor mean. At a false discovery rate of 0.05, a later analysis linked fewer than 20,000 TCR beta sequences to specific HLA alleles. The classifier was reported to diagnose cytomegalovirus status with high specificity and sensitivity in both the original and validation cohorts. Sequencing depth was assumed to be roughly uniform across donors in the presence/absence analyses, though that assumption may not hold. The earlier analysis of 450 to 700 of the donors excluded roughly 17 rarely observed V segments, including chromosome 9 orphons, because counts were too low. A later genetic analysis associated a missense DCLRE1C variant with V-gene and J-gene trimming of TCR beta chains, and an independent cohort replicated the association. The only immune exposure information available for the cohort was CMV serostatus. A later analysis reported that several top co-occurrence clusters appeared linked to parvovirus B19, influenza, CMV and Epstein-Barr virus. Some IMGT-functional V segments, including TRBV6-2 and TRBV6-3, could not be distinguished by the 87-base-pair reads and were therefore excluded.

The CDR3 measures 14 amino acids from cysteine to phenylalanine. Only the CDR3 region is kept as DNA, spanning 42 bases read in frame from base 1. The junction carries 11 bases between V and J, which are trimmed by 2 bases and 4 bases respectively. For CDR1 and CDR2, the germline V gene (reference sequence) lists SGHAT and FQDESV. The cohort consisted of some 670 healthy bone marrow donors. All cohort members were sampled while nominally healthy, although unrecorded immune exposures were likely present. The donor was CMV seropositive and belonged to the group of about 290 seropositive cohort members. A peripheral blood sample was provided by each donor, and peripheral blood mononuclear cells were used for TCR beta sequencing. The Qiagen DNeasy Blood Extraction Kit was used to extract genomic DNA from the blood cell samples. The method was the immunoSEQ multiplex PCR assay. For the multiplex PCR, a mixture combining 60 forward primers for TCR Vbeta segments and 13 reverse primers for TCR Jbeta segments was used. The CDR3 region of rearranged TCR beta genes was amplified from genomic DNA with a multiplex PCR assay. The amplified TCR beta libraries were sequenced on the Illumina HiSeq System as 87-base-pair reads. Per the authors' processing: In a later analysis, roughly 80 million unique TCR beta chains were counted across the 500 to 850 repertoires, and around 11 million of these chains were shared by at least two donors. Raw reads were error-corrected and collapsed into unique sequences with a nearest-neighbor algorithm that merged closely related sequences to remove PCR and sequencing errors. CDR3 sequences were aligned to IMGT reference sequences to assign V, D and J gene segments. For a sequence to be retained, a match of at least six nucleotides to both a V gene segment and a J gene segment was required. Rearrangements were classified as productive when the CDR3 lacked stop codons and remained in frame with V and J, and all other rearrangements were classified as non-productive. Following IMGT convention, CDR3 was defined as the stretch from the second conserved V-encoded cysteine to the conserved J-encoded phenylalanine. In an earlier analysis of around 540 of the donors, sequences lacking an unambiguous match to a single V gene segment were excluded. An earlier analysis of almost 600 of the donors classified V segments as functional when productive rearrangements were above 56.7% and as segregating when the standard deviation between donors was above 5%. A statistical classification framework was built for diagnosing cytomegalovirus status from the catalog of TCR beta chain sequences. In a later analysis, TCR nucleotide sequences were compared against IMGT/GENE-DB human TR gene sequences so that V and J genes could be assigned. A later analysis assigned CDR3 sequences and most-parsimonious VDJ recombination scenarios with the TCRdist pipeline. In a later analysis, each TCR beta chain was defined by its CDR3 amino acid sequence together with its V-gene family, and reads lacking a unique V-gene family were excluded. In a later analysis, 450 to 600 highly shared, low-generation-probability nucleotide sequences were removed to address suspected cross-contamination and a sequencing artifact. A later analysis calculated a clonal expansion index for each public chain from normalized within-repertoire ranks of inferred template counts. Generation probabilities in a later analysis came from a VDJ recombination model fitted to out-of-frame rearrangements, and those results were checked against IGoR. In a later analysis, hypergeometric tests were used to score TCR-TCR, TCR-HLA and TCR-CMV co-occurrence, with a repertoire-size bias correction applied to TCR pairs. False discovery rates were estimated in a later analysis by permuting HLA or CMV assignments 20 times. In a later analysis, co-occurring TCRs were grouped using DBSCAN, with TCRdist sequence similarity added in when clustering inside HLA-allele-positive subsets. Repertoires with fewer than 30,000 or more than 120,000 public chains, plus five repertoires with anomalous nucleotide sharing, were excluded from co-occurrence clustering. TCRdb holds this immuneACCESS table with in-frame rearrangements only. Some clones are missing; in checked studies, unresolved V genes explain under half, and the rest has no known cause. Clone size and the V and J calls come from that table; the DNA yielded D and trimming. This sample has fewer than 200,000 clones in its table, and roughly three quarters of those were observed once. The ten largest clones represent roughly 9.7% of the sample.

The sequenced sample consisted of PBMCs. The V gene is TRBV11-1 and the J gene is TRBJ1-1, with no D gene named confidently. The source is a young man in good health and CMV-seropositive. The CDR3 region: CASSLLRAGTEAFF. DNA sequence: TGTGCCAGCAGCTTATTGAGGGCAGGCACTGAAGCTTTCTTT.